The clone carrying this TCR beta chain was recorded only once. Profiling relied on immunoSEQ multiplex PCR, and the TCRdb table lists in-frame clones only, not all of them. The top ten clones hold around 9.6% of a sample with a few hundred thousand clones, approximately 88% of them seen once. This sample stems from a study of blood T cell repertoires in COVID-19. Across the whole study: From the United States, Italy and Spain came samples of acute and convalescent COVID-19. T cells, B-cell-depleted T cells, or PBMCs supplied cDNA or gDNA.

CDR1 is SGHKS, CDR2 YYEKEE, per germline (reference sequence). The V gene end was trimmed by 0 bases and the J gene end by 3 bases; junction bases not matched to a gene: 7. The CDR3 is made up of 16 amino acids. The rearrangement uses TRBV5-5 and TRBJ2-7; 9 bases align to TRBD1. Sequenced input: peripheral blood. The receptor comes from a woman aged 70 to 79 with COVID-19, enrolled during active disease. The CDR3 is CASSLGVGQGNYEQYF. The CDR3 DNA follows: TGTGCCAGCAGCTTGGGGGTGGGACAGGGCAACTACGAGCAGTACTTC.